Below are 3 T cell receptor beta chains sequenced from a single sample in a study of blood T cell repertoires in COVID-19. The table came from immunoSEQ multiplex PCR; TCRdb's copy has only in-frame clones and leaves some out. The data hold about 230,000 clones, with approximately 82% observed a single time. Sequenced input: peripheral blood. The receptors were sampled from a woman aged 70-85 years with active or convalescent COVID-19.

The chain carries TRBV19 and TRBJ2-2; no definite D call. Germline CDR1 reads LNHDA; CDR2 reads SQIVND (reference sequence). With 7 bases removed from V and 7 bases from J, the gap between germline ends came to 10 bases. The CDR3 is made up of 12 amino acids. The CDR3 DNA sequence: TGTGCCAGTATGTGGCGGTACGGGGAGCTGTTTTTT. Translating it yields CASMWRYGELFF.

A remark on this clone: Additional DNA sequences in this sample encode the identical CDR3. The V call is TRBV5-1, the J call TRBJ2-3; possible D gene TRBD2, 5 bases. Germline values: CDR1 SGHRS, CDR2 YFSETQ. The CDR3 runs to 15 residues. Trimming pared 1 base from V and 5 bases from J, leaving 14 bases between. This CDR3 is CASSLRGRGEDTQYF. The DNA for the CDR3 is TGCGCCAGCAGCTTGCGAGGGCGTGGGGAAGATACGCAGTATTTT.

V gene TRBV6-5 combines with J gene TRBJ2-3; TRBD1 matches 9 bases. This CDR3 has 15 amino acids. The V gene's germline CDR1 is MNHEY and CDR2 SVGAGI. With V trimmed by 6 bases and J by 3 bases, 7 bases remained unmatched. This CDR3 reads CASSDRGGRTDTQYF. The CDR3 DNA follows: TGTGCCAGCAGCGACAGGGGGGGCCGTACAGATACGCAGTATTTT.